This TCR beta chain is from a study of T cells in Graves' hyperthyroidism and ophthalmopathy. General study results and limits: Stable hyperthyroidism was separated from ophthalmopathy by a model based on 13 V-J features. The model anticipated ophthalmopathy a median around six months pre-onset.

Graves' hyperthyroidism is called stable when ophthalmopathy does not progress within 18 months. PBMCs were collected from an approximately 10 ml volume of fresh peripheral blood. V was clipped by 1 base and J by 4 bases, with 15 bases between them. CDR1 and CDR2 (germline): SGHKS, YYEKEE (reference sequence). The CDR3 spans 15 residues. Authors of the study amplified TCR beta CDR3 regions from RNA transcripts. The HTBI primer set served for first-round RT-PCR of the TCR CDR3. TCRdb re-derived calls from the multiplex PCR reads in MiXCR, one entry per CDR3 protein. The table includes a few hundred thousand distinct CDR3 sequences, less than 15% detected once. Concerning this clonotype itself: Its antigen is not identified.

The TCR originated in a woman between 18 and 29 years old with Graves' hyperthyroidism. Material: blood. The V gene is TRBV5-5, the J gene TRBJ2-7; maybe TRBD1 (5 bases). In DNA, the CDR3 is TGTGCCAGCAGCTTGTCATCGACAGAGTTTTACGAGCAGTACTTC. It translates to CASSLSSTEFYEQYF.